These 2 T cell receptor beta chains came from one sample sequenced in a study of T cell responses to AZD1222 COVID-19 vaccine. Profiled with immunoSEQ multiplex PCR; TCRdb holds only in-frame clones, not every one. The sample consists of about 98,000 clones, almost 85% of them appearing once. This sample comprised peripheral blood, obtained on day 0 of AZD1222 vaccination. These receptors were collected from an adult in good health.

This chain links TRBV5-4 with TRBJ1-2; 7 bases line up with TRBD1. Germline CDR1 SGHNT, CDR2 YYREEE (reference sequence). Germline trimming cut 4 bases from V and 4 bases from J; bases unmatched to any gene: 4. This CDR3 region has 13 residues. The CDR3 here is CASSRQGPYGYTF. In DNA, the CDR3 is TGTGCCAGCAGCCGACAGGGACCCTATGGCTACACCTTC.

V is TRBV2 and J is TRBJ1-1, with D hard to call. This CDR3 region has 11 residues. Deletions cut 7 bases from V and 5 bases from J, with 8 bases between. Germline assignment: CDR1 SNHLY and CDR2 FYNNEI. The CDR3 protein is CASNMRTEAFF. The CDR3 DNA follows: TGTGCCAGCAACATGAGGACTGAAGCTTTCTTT.